Presented here are 20 T cell receptor beta chains from one specimen sequenced in a study of blood T cells in healthy people across ages. PCR was performed a second time for roughly 7 to 12 cycles using a sample-barcoded 5' primer and a J-beta primer mix. TCRdb recomputed calls from the 5' RACE reads with MiXCR, one row per CDR3 protein. This sample has 1.2 million to 1.5 million distinct CDR3 sequences, with around two fifths found just once. Sequencing was carried out using blood. The receptors come from a woman between 18 and 29 years old in good health.

The gene calls are TRBV7-2 and TRBJ1-1; D is uncertain. Germline lookup yields CDR1 SGHTA and CDR2 FQGNSA. This CDR3 has 16 residues. With 1 base removed from V and 4 bases from J, the gap between germline ends came to 16 bases. The CDR3 region is CASSLDRLRVGTEAFF. The CDR3 bases are TGTGCCAGCAGCTTAGACCGACTAAGAGTTGGCACTGAAGCTTTCTTT.

The genes are TRBV5-1 and TRBJ2-1; 8 nucleotides agree with TRBD2. The end of the DNA fits TRBJ2-7 better, so the J call may be wrong. CDR1 and CDR2 (germline): SGHRS, YFSETQ. The CDR3 sequence is 16 residues long. In DNA, the CDR3 is TGCGCCAGCAGCTTGGCCAGCGGGAGCTCCTACAATGAGCAGTACTTC. Translating it yields CASSLASGSSYNEQYF.

V and J are TRBV28 and TRBJ2-1, with 7 bases fitting TRBD2. Per germline, CDR1 MDHEN and CDR2 SYDVKM. The CDR3 has 12 residues. V was pared by 7 bases and J by 9 bases, with 6 bases of the junction left unmatched. The CDR3 DNA sequence: TGTGCCAGCACCTACGGGGGGAGTGAGCAGTTCTTC. Its protein is CASTYGGSEQFF.

The table lists this clonotype with a few counts. This sequence joins TRBV20-1 and TRBJ2-1; 11 positions match TRBD2. Germline CDR1 is DFQATT and CDR2 is SNEGSKA (reference sequence). Germline trimming cut 0 bases from V and 4 bases from J; bases unmatched to any gene: 5. The CDR3 spans 16 residues. The DNA of the CDR3 is TGCAGTGCTAGAGATCCTAGCGGGGGGACTTACAATGAGCAGTTCTTC. Translating gives CSARDPSGGTYNEQFF.

This clonotype appeared a single time. The V call is TRBV5-6, the J call TRBJ2-2, with a weak D call TRBD2 (5 bases). Germline V gene sequence: CDR1 SGHDT, CDR2 YYEEEE. The CDR3 extends over 16 amino acids. V was cut by 2 bases and J by 3 bases, with 14 bases left in between. CDR3 DNA: TGTGCCAGCAGCTTTTTTGATGCCGGGGACACCGGGGAGCTGTTTTTT. Protein: CASSFFDAGDTGELFF.

This clonotype occurred a few times. This chain links TRBV5-1 with TRBJ2-7; D gene uncertain. The germline V gene has CDR1 SGHRS and CDR2 YFSETQ. Trimming took 4 bases from V and 2 from J, leaving 16 bases between them. The CDR3 has 15 amino acids. CDR3 residues: CASSAFPNGAYEQYF. The CDR3 DNA is TGCGCCAGCAGCGCCTTCCCGAATGGCGCCTACGAGCAGTACTTC.

The CDR3 protein is CASSRGLGGLETQYF. The CDR3 nucleotides are TGTGCCAGCAGCCGAGGACTAGGGGGGCTAGAGACCCAGTACTTC. This sequence joins TRBV6-5 and TRBJ2-5, with D possibly being TRBD2 (7 bases). Per the germline V gene, CDR1 is MNHEY and CDR2 is SVGAGI. The CDR3 runs 15 residues. Trimming left V 6 bases short and J 4 bases short, with 18 bases between.

This clonotype came up a few times. The V gene is TRBV20-1, the J gene TRBJ1-6, with TRBD1 identical over 9 bases. The CDR3 extends over 15 amino acids. The germline gives CDR1 DFQATT, CDR2 SNEGSKA (reference sequence). J was trimmed by 7 bases and V by 2 bases; bases with no gene match: 6. DNA of the CDR3: TGCAGTGCTAGAACGGGGGGACAGGGAAATTCACCCCTCCACTTT. This sequence encodes CSARTGGQGNSPLHF.

CDR3 residues: CASTHSRGPLLSGANVLTF. CDR3 nucleotide sequence: TGTGCCAGCACCCACTCCAGGGGCCCTCTCCTCTCTGGGGCCAACGTCCTGACTTTC. The J gene is TRBJ2-6, the V gene TRBV6-1; tentatively, D is TRBD1 (6 bases). The CDR3 totals 19 residues. From germline, CDR1 is MNHNS and CDR2 SASEGT. Trimming took off 7 bases at V and 0 bases at J, with 22 bases between the two ends.

J is TRBJ1-4 and V is TRBV20-1, with no clear D. Trimming left V 0 bases short and J 7 bases short, with 15 bases between. Germline V gene lookup returns CDR1 DFQATT and CDR2 SNEGSKA (reference sequence). The CDR3 is made up of 15 amino acids. The CDR3 reads CSARDHRFLGEKLFF. The CDR3, as DNA: TGCAGTGCTAGAGATCATCGCTTCTTGGGTGAAAAACTGTTTTTT.

As for this clonotype: The junction shows a germline mismatch at one end, possibly a read error. The chain has TRBV28 and TRBJ2-5; D is possibly TRBD2 (5 bases). Germline V lookup: CDR1 MDHEN, CDR2 SYDVKM. The CDR3 runs 14 residues. The CDR3 bases are TGTGCCGGCAGTTTAGCGCTAGTCCAAGAGACCCAGTACTTC. Its translation: CAGSLALVQETQYF.

The CDR3 reads CASSPDRGHPQHF. The CDR3 DNA sequence: TGTGCCAGCAGCCCCGACAGGGGTCATCCCCAGCATTTT. The rearrangement uses TRBV11-1 and TRBJ1-5; 8 positions match TRBD1. The CDR3 is 13 residues long. The junction had 7 bases not matched to a gene; V was cut back by 5 bases and J by 10 bases. Germline loops: CDR1 SGHAT, CDR2 FQDESV (reference sequence).

V usage is TRBV14 and J usage is TRBJ2-3; no definite D call. The CDR3 contains 13 residues. The ends were cut back, 0 bases at V and 7 bases at J, with 8 bases in the middle. Germline CDR1 and CDR2: SGHDN and FVKESK. The CDR3 is CASSQDLRNTQYF. As DNA, the CDR3 is TGTGCCAGCAGCCAAGATCTAAGAAATACGCAGTATTTT.

A few counts support this clonotype. The V and J genes are TRBV5-1 and TRBJ1-1, with 7 positions matching TRBD1. The ends lost 2 bases at V and 1 base at J; junction bases unmatched: 5. CDR1 is SGHRS and CDR2 is YFSETQ in the germline V gene. The CDR3 length is 15 residues. CDR3 region: CASSFLQGENTEAFF. For the CDR3, the DNA is TGCGCCAGCAGCTTCCTCCAGGGGGAGAACACTGAAGCTTTCTTT.

This sequence joins TRBV28 and TRBJ2-2, with 7 positions matching TRBD1. Germline CDR1 reads MDHEN; CDR2 reads SYDVKM. V lost 10 bases, J lost 3 bases, and 20 bases stayed unmatched. The CDR3 runs to 18 residues. The CDR3 DNA is TGTGCCACCAGATCGGAAAGCCCAGACAGGGAGTACACCGGGGAGCTGTTTTTT. Translation gives CATRSESPDREYTGELFF.

The chain links TRBV7-9 to TRBJ2-2; no clear D. Looked up from germline, CDR1 is SEHNR and CDR2 is FQNEAQ (reference sequence). CDR3 length equals 12 residues. With 3 bases removed from V and 3 bases from J, the gap between germline ends came to 2 bases. The CDR3 reads CASSFHTGELFF. CDR3 coding DNA: TGTGCCAGCAGCTTTCACACCGGGGAGCTGTTTTTT.

V is TRBV11-2 and J is TRBJ1-1; D might be TRBD1 (5 bases). Trimming removed 5 bases from V and 1 base from J, with 11 bases in between. Germline V gene data show CDR1 as SGHAT and CDR2 as FQNNGV. The length of the CDR3 is 14 residues. The CDR3 nucleotides read TGTGCCAGCAGCGCCGGGGGATGGAACACTGAAGCTTTCTTT. It codes for CASSAGGWNTEAFF.

The chain is built from TRBV12-3 or TRBV12-4 and TRBJ2-1; no clear D. This CDR3 region has 14 residues. Trimming took 6 bases from V and 8 from J, leaving 17 bases between them. The CDR3 reads CASSRLRGFDEQFF. In nucleotides, the CDR3 is TGTGCCAGCAGCCGTCTCCGTGGTTTCGATGAGCAGTTCTTC.

V usage is TRBV29-1 and J usage is TRBJ1-1; a possible D gene is TRBD1 (5 bases). Germline CDR1 reads SQVTM; CDR2 reads ANQGSEA. The CDR3 has 13 residues. V dropped 7 bases and J dropped 0 bases, with 12 bases sitting between them. Written as DNA, the CDR3 is TGCAGCGGTTCAGGGATTGTGAACACTGAAGCTTTCTTT. Protein product: CSGSGIVNTEAFF.

This clonotype was found once. V usage is TRBV7-9 and J usage is TRBJ2-1; 8 nucleotides match TRBD2. The germline gives CDR1 SEHNR, CDR2 FQNEAQ (reference sequence). Trimming took 5 bases from V and 5 from J; bases not matched to a gene: 5. The CDR3 contains 14 residues. The CDR3, as DNA: TGTGCCAGCAGCCTTAGCGGGAAAGACAATGAGCAGTTCTTC. It is translated as CASSLSGKDNEQFF.